Sequencing of this T cell receptor beta chain was carried out in a study of shared clonotypes between healthy human individuals. Assay used: immunoSEQ multiplex PCR; TCRdb lists only in-frame clones, some missing. The table records roughly 320,000 clones, about nine tenths of them present only once. This clone was seen just once. No antigen is known for it. Study-level results: Read depth was anticipated to influence clonotype sharing among donors.

Trimming left V 0 bases short and J 5 bases short, with 13 bases between. The CDR3 has 15 residues. The germline V gene encodes CDR1 LNHNV and CDR2 YYDKDF (reference sequence). This TCR was recovered from a man in his late teens or twenties in good health. The chain is built from TRBV15 and TRBJ2-5, with D perhaps TRBD1 or TRBD2 (5 bases each). The sample taken for sequencing was memory CD8+ T cells sorted from blood. Subset defined: CD45RO+ cells pooled with CCR7-negative TemRA cells. CDR3 DNA sequence: TGTGCCACCAGCAGAGATGACACATGGGGGGAGACCCAGTACTTC. Residues: CATSRDDTWGETQYF.